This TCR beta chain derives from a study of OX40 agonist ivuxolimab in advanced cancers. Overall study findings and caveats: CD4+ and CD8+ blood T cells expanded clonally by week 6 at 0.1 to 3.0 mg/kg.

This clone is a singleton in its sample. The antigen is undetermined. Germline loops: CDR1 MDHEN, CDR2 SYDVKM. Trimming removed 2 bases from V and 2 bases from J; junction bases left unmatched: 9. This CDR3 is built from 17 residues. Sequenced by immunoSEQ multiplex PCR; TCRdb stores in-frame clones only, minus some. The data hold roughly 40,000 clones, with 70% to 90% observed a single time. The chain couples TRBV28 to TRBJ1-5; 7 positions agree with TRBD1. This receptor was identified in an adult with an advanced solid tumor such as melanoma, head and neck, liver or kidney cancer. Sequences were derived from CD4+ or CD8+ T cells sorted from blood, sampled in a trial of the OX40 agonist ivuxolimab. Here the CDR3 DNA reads TGTGCCAGCAGTTTAGGTTGGACAGGAGGCGGCAATCAGCCCCAGCATTTT. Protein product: CASSLGWTGGGNQPQHF.